Below are 28 T cell receptor beta chains sequenced from a single sample in a study of response to subunit inactivated influenza vaccine. TCRdb reprocessed the RT-PCR reads with MiXCR, giving one entry per CDR3 protein. The sample contains about 610,000 distinct CDR3 sequences, about 14% of which appear only once. The sample here was PBMCs from blood, taken roughly 12 days after vaccination. The receptors come from a man in his fifties who received an inactivated influenza vaccine.

The V and J genes are TRBV3-1 and TRBJ2-1; D might be TRBD1 (6 bases). Germline V gene data show CDR1 as LGHDT and CDR2 as YNNKEL (reference sequence). V was clipped by 1 base and J by 3 bases, with 16 bases between them. The CDR3 is made up of 17 amino acids. This chain's CDR3 is CASSQVSAGDLYNEQFF. CDR3 DNA sequence: TGTGCCAGCAGCCAAGTTTCGGCAGGGGACCTCTACAATGAGCAGTTCTTC.

A few counts support this clonotype. The rearrangement joins TRBV12-5 to TRBJ2-3; D assignment may be TRBD1 or TRBD2 (5 bases each). This CDR3 region has 14 residues. Between the trimmed V and J ends, which lost 7 bases and 0 bases, there was a span of 11 bases. Germline values: CDR1 LGHNT, CDR2 FRNRAP. CDR3: CASAGDVSTDTQYF. DNA for the CDR3: TGTGCTAGTGCCGGGGACGTTAGCACAGATACGCAGTATTTT.

This chain links TRBV14 with TRBJ2-5; TRBD2 aligns across 8 bases. V gave up 2 bases and J gave up 4 bases; unmatched junction bases: 9. CDR3 size: 16 residues. In germline, CDR1 is SGHDN, CDR2 FVKESK. CDR3 sequence (DNA): TGTGCCAGCAGCCAATTTAGCGGGATCACCCCAGAGACCCAGTACTTC. It codes for CASSQFSGITPETQYF.

V usage is TRBV6-5 and J usage is TRBJ1-3; TRBD1 might be the D (5 bases). The CDR3 covers 14 residues. Trimming shortened V by 0 bases and J by 4 bases, and 7 bases separated the two germline ends. Germline V gene lookup returns CDR1 MNHEY and CDR2 SVGAGI. The CDR3 DNA sequence: TGTGCCAGCAGTTACTCAGGGGCAGGAAACACCATATATTTT. Amino acid sequence: CASSYSGAGNTIYF.

This clonotype has a count of ten or more. The CDR3 DNA reads TGCGCCAGCAGCTTGAGTGTGACTAGCGGGAGCAATGAGCAGTTCTTC. This encodes CASSLSVTSGSNEQFF. J is TRBJ2-1 and V is TRBV5-1, with 12 bases matching TRBD2. The CDR3 spans 16 residues. The germline V gene encodes CDR1 SGHRS and CDR2 YFSETQ. The J segment lost 6 bases and the V segment lost 1 base, leaving 5 bases of the junction unmatched.

This clonotype was seen a handful of times. This sequence joins TRBV15 and TRBJ2-7; TRBD2 matches at 8 bases. CDR3 length equals 15 residues. V shed 4 bases, J shed 5 bases, and the junction held 10 bases outside the gene matches. Germline CDR1 LNHNV, CDR2 YYDKDF (reference sequence). The CDR3 DNA follows: TGTGCCACCAGCAACGCTGGACTAGCCACAGACGAGCAGTACTTC. This encodes CATSNAGLATDEQYF.

J is TRBJ2-3 and V is TRBV4-2, with D possibly matching TRBD2 (6 bases). Trimming pared 1 base from V and 4 bases from J, leaving 15 bases between. The CDR3 has 16 amino acids. Germline CDR1 LGHNA, CDR2 YNFKEQ. The CDR3 region has the DNA TGTGCCAGCAGCCAAGGCGGGGCCGGGCGAGCAGATACGCAGTATTTT. As protein: CASSQGGAGRADTQYF.

The rearrangement uses TRBV28 and TRBJ2-7; 8 positions agree with TRBD2. Germline trimming cut 3 bases from V and 2 bases from J; bases unmatched to any gene: 6. CDR1 MDHEN and CDR2 SYDVKM come from the germline V gene. The CDR3 runs 15 residues. The CDR3 loop is CASSFTSGLPYEQYF. The DNA for the CDR3 is TGTGCCAGCAGTTTTACTAGCGGACTACCCTACGAGCAGTACTTC.

The chain uses TRBV29-1 and TRBJ2-1, with TRBD2 matching 8 bases. V shed 1 base and J 7 bases; nucleotides not matched to a gene: 9. This CDR3 contains 15 residues. Looked up from germline, CDR1 is SQVTM and CDR2 is ANQGSEA. CDR3 sequence reads: CSVEGRAGVKNEQFF. For the CDR3, the DNA is TGCAGCGTTGAAGGTCGAGCGGGAGTGAAGAATGAGCAGTTCTTC.

There are a few counts of this clonotype. The CDR3 region is CASSTDLGAGTKNIQYF. CDR3 coding DNA: TGTGCCAGCAGTACCGATTTGGGGGCCGGCACCAAAAACATTCAGTACTTC. The chain is built from TRBV12-3 or TRBV12-4 and TRBJ2-4, with a tentative D call TRBD1 (6 bases). V dropped 5 bases and J dropped 2 bases, with 19 bases sitting between them. The CDR3 spans 17 residues.

This clonotype was seen only once. At one end, the junction sequence differs from germline, possibly due to a read error. This chain connects TRBV28 to TRBJ2-3; 10 nucleotides match TRBD2. This CDR3 is 15 amino acids long. Germline V CDR1 and CDR2: MDHEN, SYDVKM. For the CDR3, the DNA is TGTGCCAGCAGGGGAGCGGGGGGGAACACAGATACGCACTATTTT. Amino acid sequence: CASRGAGGNTDTHYF. Combining the CDR3 with reference TRBV28 and TRBJ2-3 gives the whole variable domain DVKVTQSSRYLVKRTGEKVFLECVQDMDHENMFWYRQDPGLGLRLIYFSYDVKMKEKGDIPEGYSVSREKKERFSLILESASTNQTSMYLCASRGAGGNTDTHYFGPGTRLTVL.

This clonotype was detected many times. V and J are TRBV7-2 and TRBJ1-3; D not resolved. V dropped 3 bases and J dropped 2 bases, with 11 bases sitting between them. Germline lookup yields CDR1 SGHTA and CDR2 FQGNSA. This CDR3 has 15 residues. The CDR3 region is CASSFPERTGNTIYF. In DNA form, the CDR3 reads TGTGCCAGCAGCTTTCCCGAGAGGACTGGAAACACCATATATTTT.

Only a few counts were recorded for this clonotype. The chain uses TRBV19 and TRBJ1-1, with D unresolved. V was pared by 3 bases and J by 0 bases, with 14 bases between. The germline gives CDR1 LNHDA, CDR2 SQIVND (reference sequence). The CDR3 totals 16 residues. The CDR3 DNA is TGTGCCAGTAGTATGGCGACACCGCCGGTGAACACTGAAGCTTTCTTT. This codes for CASSMATPPVNTEAFF.

In this sample, this clonotype turned up a few times. This rearrangement joins TRBV6-1 to TRBJ2-7; 9 nucleotides line up with TRBD2. Germline V gene sequence: CDR1 MNHNS, CDR2 SASEGT. The J segment lost 9 bases and the V segment lost 6 bases, leaving 15 bases of the junction unmatched. This CDR3 is 15 amino acids long. In DNA, the CDR3 is TGTGCCAGCAGCCGCGGGACTAGCTCCATAAAGGGGCAGTACTTC. Translating gives CASSRGTSSIKGQYF.

The rearrangement uses TRBV10-3 and TRBJ2-5; 10 bases match TRBD1. Germline loops: CDR1 ENHRY, CDR2 SYGVKD. The V segment lost 2 bases and the J segment 5 bases; nucleotides outside the gene matches: 5. The CDR3 spans 15 residues. As DNA, the CDR3 is TGTGCCATCAGTGAGGCAGACAGGGGGCACGAGACCCAGTACTTC. It codes for CAISEADRGHETQYF.

This clonotype appeared a few times. The rearrangement links TRBV14 to TRBJ2-2, with a weak D call TRBD2 (5 bases). The CDR3 loop spans 17 amino acids. Trimming left V 3 bases short and J 1 base short, with 15 bases between. Germline-derived CDR1 and CDR2 are SGHDN and FVKESK. In DNA form, the CDR3 reads TGTGCCAGCAGCCAGAGAGGGCGACTTCTGAACACCGGGGAGCTGTTTTTT. Amino acid sequence: CASSQRGRLLNTGELFF.

This clonotype was observed at least ten times. The chain has TRBV25-1 and TRBJ2-2; a weak D match, TRBD1 (5 bases). The CDR3 length is 15 residues. Germline V gene sequence: CDR1 MGHDK, CDR2 SYGVNS. Trimming took off 6 bases at V and 7 bases at J, with 18 bases between the two ends. Written as DNA, the CDR3 is TGTGCCAGCAGGGCGACCAGGGATTTGGTCGGGGAGCTGTTTTTT. It yields the protein CASRATRDLVGELFF.

The chain has TRBV5-1 and TRBJ2-5; 7 bases fit TRBD1. Germline CDR1 reads SGHRS; CDR2 reads YFSETQ. The CDR3 has 17 amino acids. V shed 3 bases, J shed 5 bases, and the junction held 16 bases outside the gene matches. This CDR3 reads CASSSWSVKDRRETQYF. CDR3 coding DNA: TGCGCCAGCAGCTCTTGGTCAGTTAAGGACAGGCGGGAGACCCAGTACTTC.

This clonotype was seen only a few times. This chain uses TRBV6-2 or TRBV6-3 with TRBJ2-7; 10 positions match TRBD2. Germline loops: CDR1 MNHEY, CDR2 SVGEGT. The length of the CDR3 is 15 residues. V trimming: 2 bases; J trimming: 5 bases; junction bases outside the gene matches: 6. In nucleotides, the CDR3 is TGTGCCAGCAGTTACGGGGCTAGCGGGAGCAACGAGCAGTACTTC. This encodes CASSYGASGSNEQYF.

This sequence joins TRBV7-6 and TRBJ1-6, with 9 bases aligning to TRBD1. This CDR3 is 16 amino acids long. J lost 7 bases, V lost 1 base, and 5 bases had no gene match. The V gene's germline CDR1 is SGHVS and CDR2 FNYEAQ. The CDR3 sequence is CASSLGAGQGNSPLHF. For the CDR3, the DNA is TGTGCCAGCAGCTTAGGCGCCGGACAGGGGAATTCACCCCTCCACTTT.

This chain connects TRBV5-1 to TRBJ1-6; D is ambiguous. Germline loops: CDR1 SGHRS, CDR2 YFSETQ. This CDR3 is 15 amino acids long. Trimming stripped 0 bases from V and 7 bases from J, with 11 bases between. The CDR3: CASSLAGPENSPLHF. DNA for the CDR3: TGCGCCAGCAGCTTGGCCGGCCCGGAGAATTCACCCCTCCACTTT. Looking up the rest from reference TRBV5-1 and TRBJ1-6 gives the full variable domain: KAGVTQTPRYLIKTRGQQVTLSCSPISGHRSVSWYQQTPGQGLQFLFEYFSETQRNKGNFPGRFSGRQFSNSRSEMNVSTLELGDSALYLCASSLAGPENSPLHFGNGTRLTVT.

This clonotype has just a few counts. This chain joins TRBV29-1 and TRBJ2-7; weak D call: TRBD1 (5 bases). The CDR3 is 12 amino acids. V lost 7 bases, J lost 0 bases, and 10 bases lay in between. CDR1 is SQVTM, CDR2 ANQGSEA, per germline. CDR3 coding DNA: TGCAGCGCCGAAGGGGTCTCCTACGAGCAGTACTTC. Translating it yields CSAEGVSYEQYF.

The chain employs TRBV24-1 and TRBJ2-4, with 11 bases that match TRBD1. The V segment lost 5 bases and the J segment 5 bases; nucleotides outside the gene matches: 10. CDR3 size: 17 residues. Looked up from germline, CDR1 is KGHDR and CDR2 is SFDVKD. The CDR3 DNA reads as TGTGCCACCAGTGGGGTATCGGGACAGGGGGGAGAAAACATTCAGTACTTC. Encoded protein: CATSGVSGQGGENIQYF.

A single count supports this clonotype. The genes are TRBV11-3 and TRBJ2-2; tentatively, D is TRBD2 (6 bases). Per germline, CDR1 SGHNT and CDR2 YENEEA. The CDR3 length is 14 residues. V gave up 5 bases and J gave up 4 bases, with 11 bases separating them. CDR3 sequence (DNA): TGTGCCAGCAGCAACTTGGGGGGCACCGGGGAGCTGTTTTTT. Protein sequence: CASSNLGGTGELFF.

The table lists this clonotype with many counts. This chain joins TRBV12-3 or TRBV12-4 and TRBJ2-7; TRBD2 matches at 12 bases. V shed 4 bases, J shed 5 bases, and the junction held 6 bases outside the gene matches. The CDR3 loop spans 15 amino acids. The CDR3 DNA follows: TGTGCCAGCAGTTACCGGACTAGCGGGATTCACGAGCAGTACTTC. Protein product: CASSYRTSGIHEQYF.

This clonotype showed up just once. The chain is built from TRBV5-1 and TRBJ2-1; TRBD2 matches at 8 bases. This CDR3 region has 13 residues. CDR1 is SGHRS and CDR2 is YFSETQ in the germline V gene. V dropped 4 bases and J dropped 8; count of bases not matched to a gene: 5. In DNA, the CDR3 is TGCGCCAGCAGCCGGGGGGGCGGGTATGAGCAGTTCTTC. Protein product: CASSRGGGYEQFF.

The chain joins TRBV10-3 to TRBJ2-7; weak D call: TRBD1 (5 bases). The CDR3 totals 12 residues. From germline, CDR1 is ENHRY and CDR2 SYGVKD. V shed 4 bases and J shed 4 bases, with 8 bases lying between them. CDR3 bases: TGTGCCATCAGTGTGACAGATTACGAGCAGTACTTC. Translated, it gives CAISVTDYEQYF.

This clonotype turned up a few times. The J gene is TRBJ1-1, the V gene TRBV12-3 or TRBV12-4; D call uncertain. V shed 4 bases and J shed 8 bases, with 14 bases lying between them. This CDR3 region has 13 residues. Written as DNA, the CDR3 is TGTGCCAGCAGTTCAGGCGTTCTTAAAGAAGCTTTCTTT. Its protein product is CASSSGVLKEAFF.